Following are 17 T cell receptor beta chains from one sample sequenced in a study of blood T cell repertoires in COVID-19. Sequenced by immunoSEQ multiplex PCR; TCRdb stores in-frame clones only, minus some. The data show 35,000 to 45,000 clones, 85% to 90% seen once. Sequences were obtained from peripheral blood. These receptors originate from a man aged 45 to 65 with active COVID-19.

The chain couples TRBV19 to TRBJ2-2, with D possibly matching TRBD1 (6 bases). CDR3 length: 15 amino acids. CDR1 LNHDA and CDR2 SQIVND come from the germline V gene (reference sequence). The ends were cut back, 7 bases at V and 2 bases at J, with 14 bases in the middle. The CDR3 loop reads CASTQGSTNTGELFF. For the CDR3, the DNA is TGTGCCAGTACTCAGGGGTCGACTAACACCGGGGAGCTGTTTTTT.

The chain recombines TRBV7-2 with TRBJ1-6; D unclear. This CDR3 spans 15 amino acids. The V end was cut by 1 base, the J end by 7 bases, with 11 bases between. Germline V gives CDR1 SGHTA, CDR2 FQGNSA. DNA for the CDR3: TGTGCCAGCAGCTTAGGGCCGGTGGGCAATTCACCCCTCCACTTT. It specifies CASSLGPVGNSPLHF.

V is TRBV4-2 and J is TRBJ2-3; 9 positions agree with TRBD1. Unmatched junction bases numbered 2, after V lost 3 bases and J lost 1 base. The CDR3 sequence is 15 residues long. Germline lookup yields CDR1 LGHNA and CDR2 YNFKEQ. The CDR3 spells CASSQDRGGTDTQYF. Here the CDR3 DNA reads TGTGCCAGCAGCCAGGACAGGGGCGGCACAGATACGCAGTATTTT.

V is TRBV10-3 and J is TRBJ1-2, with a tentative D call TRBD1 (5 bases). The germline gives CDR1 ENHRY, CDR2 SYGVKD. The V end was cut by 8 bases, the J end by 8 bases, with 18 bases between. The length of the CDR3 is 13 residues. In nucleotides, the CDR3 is TGTGCCATCGGGGGGGTCTCGGCTCAGGGCTACACCTTC. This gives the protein CAIGGVSAQGYTF.

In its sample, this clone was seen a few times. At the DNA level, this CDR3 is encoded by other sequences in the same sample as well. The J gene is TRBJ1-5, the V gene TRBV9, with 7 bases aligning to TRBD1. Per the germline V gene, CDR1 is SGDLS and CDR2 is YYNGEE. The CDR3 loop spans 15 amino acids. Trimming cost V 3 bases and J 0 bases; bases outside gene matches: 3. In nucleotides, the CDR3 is TGTGCCAGCAGCGAAGGGGGCTATAGCAATCAGCCCCAGCATTTT. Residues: CASSEGGYSNQPQHF.

DNA of the CDR3: TGTGCCAGCAGTTACTCTGTTGGGAGTACCGGGGAGCTGTTTTTT. Translation: CASSYSVGSTGELFF. The V and J genes are TRBV6-5 and TRBJ2-2, with D tentatively TRBD2 (5 bases). The germline CDR1 and CDR2 sequences are MNHEY and SVGAGI. V was shortened by 0 bases and J by 5 bases, with 10 bases between the two germline ends. The CDR3 is 15 residues long.

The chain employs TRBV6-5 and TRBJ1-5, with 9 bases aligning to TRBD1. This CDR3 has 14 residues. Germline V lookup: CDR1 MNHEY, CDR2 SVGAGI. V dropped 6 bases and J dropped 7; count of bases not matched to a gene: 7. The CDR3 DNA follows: TGTGCCAGCAGGGACAGGGGATGGAACCAGCCCCAGCATTTT. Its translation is CASRDRGWNQPQHF.

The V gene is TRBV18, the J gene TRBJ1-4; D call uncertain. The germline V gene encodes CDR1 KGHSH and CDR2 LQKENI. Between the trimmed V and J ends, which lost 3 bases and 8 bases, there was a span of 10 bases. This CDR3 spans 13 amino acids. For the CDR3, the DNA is TGTGCCAGCTCACCGACTGGTAACGAAAAACTGTTTTTT. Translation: CASSPTGNEKLFF.

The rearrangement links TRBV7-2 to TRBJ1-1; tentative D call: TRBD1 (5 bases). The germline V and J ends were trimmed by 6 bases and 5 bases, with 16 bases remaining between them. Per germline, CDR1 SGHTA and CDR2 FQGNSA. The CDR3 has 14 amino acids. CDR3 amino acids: CASSSTPGRTEAFF. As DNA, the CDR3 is TGTGCCAGCAGTTCCACTCCAGGGAGGACTGAAGCTTTCTTT.

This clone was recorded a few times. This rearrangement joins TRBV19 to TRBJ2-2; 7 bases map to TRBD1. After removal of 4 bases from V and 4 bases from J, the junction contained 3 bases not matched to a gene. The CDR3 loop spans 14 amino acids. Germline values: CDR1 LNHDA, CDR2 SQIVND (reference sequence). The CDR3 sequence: CASSNSGGTGELFF. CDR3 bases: TGTGCCAGTAGTAACTCAGGGGGCACCGGGGAGCTGTTTTTT.

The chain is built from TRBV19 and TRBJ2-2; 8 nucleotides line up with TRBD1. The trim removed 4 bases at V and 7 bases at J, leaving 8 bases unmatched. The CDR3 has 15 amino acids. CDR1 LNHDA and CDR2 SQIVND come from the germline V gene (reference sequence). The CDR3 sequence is CASSSRGQGDGELFF. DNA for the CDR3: TGTGCCAGTAGTAGCCGAGGACAGGGAGACGGGGAGCTGTTTTTT.

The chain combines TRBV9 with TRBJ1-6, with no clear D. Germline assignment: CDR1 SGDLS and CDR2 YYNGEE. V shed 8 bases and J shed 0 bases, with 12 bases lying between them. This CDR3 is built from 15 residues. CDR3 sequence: CASAETSSYNSPLHF. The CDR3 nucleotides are TGTGCCAGTGCCGAGACTAGCTCCTATAATTCACCCCTCCACTTT.

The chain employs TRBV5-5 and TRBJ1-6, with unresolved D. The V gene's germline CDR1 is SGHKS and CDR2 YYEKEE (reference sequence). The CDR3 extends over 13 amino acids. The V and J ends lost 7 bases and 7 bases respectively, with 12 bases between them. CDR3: CASLWETNSPLHF. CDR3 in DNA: TGTGCCAGCCTGTGGGAGACGAATTCACCCCTCCACTTT. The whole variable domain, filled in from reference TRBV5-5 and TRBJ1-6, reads DAGVTQSPTHLIKTRGQQVTLRCSPISGHKSVSWYQQVLGQGPQFIFQYYEKEERGRGNFPDRFSARQFPNYSSELNVNALLLGDSALYLCASLWETNSPLHFGNGTRLTVT.

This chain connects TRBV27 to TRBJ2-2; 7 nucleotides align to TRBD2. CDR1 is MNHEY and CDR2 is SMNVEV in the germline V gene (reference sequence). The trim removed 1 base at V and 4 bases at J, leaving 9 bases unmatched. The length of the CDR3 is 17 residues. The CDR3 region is CASSLYTASGGTGELFF. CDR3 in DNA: TGTGCCAGCAGTTTATATACGGCTAGCGGTGGCACCGGGGAGCTGTTTTTT.

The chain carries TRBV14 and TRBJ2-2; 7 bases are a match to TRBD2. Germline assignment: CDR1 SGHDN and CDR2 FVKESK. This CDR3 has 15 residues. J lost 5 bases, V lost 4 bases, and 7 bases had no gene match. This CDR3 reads CASSPQGLPTGELFF. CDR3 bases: TGTGCCAGCAGCCCCCAGGGACTACCTACCGGGGAGCTGTTTTTT.

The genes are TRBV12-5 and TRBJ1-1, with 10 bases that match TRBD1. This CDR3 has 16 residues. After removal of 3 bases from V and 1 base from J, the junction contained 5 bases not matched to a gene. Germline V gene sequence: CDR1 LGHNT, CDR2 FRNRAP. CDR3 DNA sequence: TGTGCTAGTGGTTTTGGGACAGGGGCAAGGAACACTGAAGCTTTCTTT. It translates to CASGFGTGARNTEAFF.

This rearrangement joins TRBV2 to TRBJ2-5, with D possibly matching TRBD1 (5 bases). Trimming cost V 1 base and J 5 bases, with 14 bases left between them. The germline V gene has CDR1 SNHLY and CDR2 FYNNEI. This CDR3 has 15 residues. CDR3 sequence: CASSEGRVGSETQYF. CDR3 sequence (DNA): TGTGCCAGCAGTGAAGGCAGGGTCGGTTCGGAGACCCAGTACTTC.